The subject of this entry is one TCR beta chain. The antigen it binds to is not known. Qualities for individual bases were not recorded, and no much larger clone is one base off. The method was 5' RACE. The reads were generated on a NextSeq 500. To correct for sequencing error and PCR bias, the TCR library protocol tagged individual cDNA molecules with unique molecular identifiers. Both TCR alpha and beta chains were sequenced, and tight co-correlation was observed between alpha and beta sequence abundances in each sample. The paper's data handling went like this. V gene, J gene and CDR3 annotation of TCR sequences was performed with Decombinator V4. TCRs were defined as expanded if a significant change between any two time points was detected under a Poisson model with p below 0.0001. Abundances of TCRs were expressed as counts per million after normalisation to the total number of TCRs sequenced in each sample. TRAV1-2 paired with TRAJ12, TRAJ20 or TRAJ33 defined MAIT TCRs, while TRAV10 paired with TRAJ18 defined iNKT TCRs. VDJdb, accessed 1 November 2021, was searched for CMV, EBV and SARS-CoV-2 annotated TCRs, excluding TCRs annotated for multiple antigens. TCRdb ran its own pipeline on the public reads, namely fastp trimming at Q25 and MiXCR clone calling, and kept in-frame beta chains. For every CDR3 protein sequence, its rows merge into one entry that carries the most common genes and DNA. TCRdb, not the authors, supplied the V and J calls. In this sample the table shows approximately 69,000 distinct CDR3 sequences, 9% to 15% of which occur a single time. The top ten hold roughly 3.8% of the sample.

The sample originates from a study of early T cells in non-severe SARS-CoV-2 infection (dated by TCRdb to the early 2020s). Some background on the complete study: Bulk RNA from unsorted whole blood was used for TCR sequencing, so alpha and beta chains could not be paired.

The germline V gene specifies MDHEN as CDR1 and SYDVKM as CDR2. V is clipped by 6 bases and J by 6 bases, and the sequence between their germline boundaries is 10 bases long. Including the terminal cysteine and phenylalanine, the CDR3 comprises 12 residues. CDR3 DNA is the only sequence kept; it has 36 bases, read in frame from the first base. This was a case-control study nested in a cohort of healthcare workers in London, UK, who had nasopharyngeal swab PCR tests and blood samples taken every week. Between 23 and 31 March 2020, the week of the UK lockdown, healthcare workers were enrolled and then followed up weekly for as long as 16 weeks. Beyond this particular receptor, the publication reports: Matching against VDJdb was skewed toward anti-spike CD8 responses, likely underestimated virus-specific expansions, and missed private and CD4 specificities.

The rearranged chain carries TRBV28 and TRBJ2-3; the D call is tentative, TRBD1 or TRBD2, as each matches 5 bases. The source material was whole blood. The TCR originated in an adult who was a healthcare worker with PCR-confirmed SARS-CoV-2 infection or an uninfected control (not recorded which). Read as DNA, the sequence is TGTGCCAGCAGGAGAGGGACCGATACGCAGTATTTT. Its translation reads: CASRRGTDTQYF. Joined to the reference TRBV28 and TRBJ2-3 proteins, this CDR3 gives the full variable domain: DVKVTQSSRYLVKRTGEKVFLECVQDMDHENMFWYRQDPGLGLRLIYFSYDVKMKEKGDIPEGYSVSREKKERFSLILESASTNQTSMYLCASRRGTDTQYFGPGTRLTVL.